This T cell receptor beta chain was recovered during a study of T cells in Graves' hyperthyroidism and ophthalmopathy. Background on the study: Prior to any treatment, at the point of initial diagnosis, peripheral blood was collected. Study-wide points: Most expanded thyroid clonotypes above 0.001 also appeared in blood.

The table lists this clonotype with many counts. Its antigen remains unknown. Regions amplified from RNA transcripts were the TCR beta CDR3 regions. When the TCR CDR3 underwent first-round RT-PCR, the HTBI primer set was used. TCRdb re-called the multiplex PCR reads through MiXCR, storing one row per CDR3 protein. Of around 600,000 distinct CDR3 sequences in the sample, approximately 15% were seen once. The CDR3 length is 15 residues. Germline V gene data show CDR1 as DFQATT and CDR2 as SNEGSKA (reference sequence). Losses at the gene ends were 5 bases for V and 6 bases for J; bases not matched to a gene: 15.

Sequenced sample: blood. The sequence was collected from a woman in her late teens or twenties with Graves' ophthalmopathy. The rearrangement uses TRBV20-1 and TRBJ1-1; TRBD1 aligns across 7 bases. CDR3 bases: TGCAGTGCTGCCATTGACAGGGTGGTATTCTCTGAAGCTTTCTTT. It specifies CSAAIDRVVFSEAFF.